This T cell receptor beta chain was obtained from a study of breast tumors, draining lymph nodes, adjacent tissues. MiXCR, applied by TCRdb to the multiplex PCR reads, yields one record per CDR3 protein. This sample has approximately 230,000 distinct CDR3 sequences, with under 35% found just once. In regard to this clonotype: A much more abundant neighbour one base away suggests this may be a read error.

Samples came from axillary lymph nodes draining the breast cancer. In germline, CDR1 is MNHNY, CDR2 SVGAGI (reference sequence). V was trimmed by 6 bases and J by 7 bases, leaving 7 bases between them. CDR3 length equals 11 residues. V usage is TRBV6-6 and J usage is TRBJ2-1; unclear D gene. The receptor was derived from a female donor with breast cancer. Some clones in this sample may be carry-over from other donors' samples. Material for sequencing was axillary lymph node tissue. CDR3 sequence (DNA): TGTGCCAGCAGGCGAGATAATGAGCAGTTCTTC. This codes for CASRRDNEQFF.